The 22 T cell receptor beta chains below come from one sample, sequenced in a study of shared clonotypes between healthy human individuals (dated by TCRdb to 2018 to 2021). The library was obtained by the immunoSEQ multiplex PCR assay. The table comes from immuneACCESS by way of TCRdb, which keeps in-frame sequences with V and J called. Part of the clones is missing from these tables; in studies checked, under half for an unresolved V gene and the rest for unknown reasons. In all, the sample holds about 2 million clones, and approximately 95% of those were seen once. The top ten hold 1.2% of the sample. CD8 naive samples were CD45RO-negative cells positively selected for CCR7, giving a CD45RA+CCR7+ population that excluded TemRA cells. Material: naive CD8+ T cells sorted from blood. The cell subset or site label, read with the paper, signifies: CD45RA+CCR7+. These receptors all come from a man aged 18-30 years in good health.

V is TRBV27 and J is TRBJ2-3, with D uncertain. This CDR3 comprises 15 residues. The V and J ends lost 5 bases and 2 bases respectively, with 14 bases between them. Per the germline V gene, CDR1 is MNHEY and CDR2 is SMNVEV (reference sequence). The CDR3 reads CASSLEVPSTDTQYF. The CDR3 nucleotides read TGTGCCAGCAGTCTAGAGGTTCCCTCCACAGATACGCAGTATTTT.

J is TRBJ2-6 and V is TRBV29-1, with D uncertain. Deletions cut 3 bases from V and 2 bases from J, with 11 bases between. The CDR3 is 15 residues long. The V gene's germline CDR1 is SQVTM and CDR2 ANQGSEA. CDR3 residues: CSVEGGSPGANVLTF. CDR3 nucleotide sequence: TGCAGCGTTGAGGGCGGCAGCCCTGGGGCCAACGTCCTGACTTTC.

As concerns this clone: Within the sample, other DNA sequences also encode this same CDR3. The CDR3 region has the DNA TGTGCCAGCAGCGCAGAGTCCTCCTACGAGCAGTACTTC. Protein product: CASSAESSYEQYF. V gene TRBV5-6 combines with J gene TRBJ2-7, with D unresolved. There are 13 residues in the CDR3. The germline V gene has CDR1 SGHDT and CDR2 YYEEEE. Trimming pared 4 bases from V and 0 bases from J, leaving 8 bases between.

This sequence joins TRBV5-6 and TRBJ2-1, with a possible D match to TRBD1 (6 bases). The V end was cut by 5 bases, the J end by 5 bases, with 8 bases between. The CDR3 runs to 12 residues. Germline CDR1 SGHDT, CDR2 YYEEEE. The CDR3 sequence: CASRGADNEQFF. For the CDR3, the DNA is TGTGCCAGCAGGGGGGCAGACAATGAGCAGTTCTTC.

The V gene is TRBV2, the J gene TRBJ2-1; D may be TRBD2 (6 bases). CDR1 is SNHLY, CDR2 FYNNEI, per germline. The CDR3 is 16 amino acids. V was clipped by 2 bases and J by 3 bases, with 14 bases between them. The CDR3 spells CASSERAGGIYNEQFF. In DNA form, the CDR3 reads TGTGCCAGCAGTGAACGAGCTGGGGGGATCTACAATGAGCAGTTCTTC.

J is TRBJ2-5 and V is TRBV29-1; no definite D call. Judging by the DNA end, TRBJ2-7 fits better; the J call may be wrong. The CDR3 contains 13 residues. Germline assignment: CDR1 SQVTM and CDR2 ANQGSEA. The CDR3: CSVGFSPSYEQYF. CDR3 nucleotides: TGCAGCGTTGGCTTTTCCCCCTCCTACGAGCAGTACTTC.

Comment on this clone: Compared with germline, one end of the junction differs, possibly owing to a read error. The genes are TRBV11-2 and TRBJ2-2; D remains ambiguous. Germline-derived CDR1 and CDR2 are SGHAT and FQNNGV. CDR3 length equals 12 residues. CDR3 nucleotide sequence: TGTGCCAGCAGCTTTTACACCGAGGAGCTGTTTTTT. It codes for CASSFYTEELFF. The whole variable domain, remainder taken from reference TRBV11-2 and TRBJ2-2, is EAGVAQSPRYKIIEKRQSVAFWCNPISGHATLYWYQQILGQGPKLLIQFQNNGVVDDSQLPKDRFSAERLKGVDSTLKIQPAKLEDSAVYLCASSFYTEELFFGEGSRLTVL.

To note about this clone: Other DNA sequences in this sample translate to the same CDR3. The chain recombines TRBV30 with TRBJ2-7; the D gene is possibly TRBD1 (5 bases). The CDR3 is made up of 12 amino acids. V shed 4 bases and J shed 2 bases, with 9 bases lying between them. Looked up from germline, CDR1 is GTSNPN and CDR2 is SVGIG (reference sequence). The DNA for the CDR3 is TGTGCCTGGACCCAGGGCACCTACGAGCAGTACTTC. It codes for CAWTQGTYEQYF.

The chain couples TRBV11-2 to TRBJ1-1; D is perhaps TRBD1 (5 bases). In germline, CDR1 is SGHAT, CDR2 FQNNGV. The CDR3 runs 15 residues. V was pared by 5 bases and J by 10 bases, with 23 bases between. The CDR3 loop reads CASSRHGGEMVRAFF. CDR3 DNA sequence: TGTGCCAGCAGCCGCCACGGGGGGGAAATGGTAAGAGCTTTCTTT.

The chain couples TRBV4-2 to TRBJ1-2; the D is unclear. The V gene's germline CDR1 is LGHNA and CDR2 YNFKEQ. Trimming removed 1 base from V and 5 bases from J, with 11 bases in between. This CDR3 has 14 amino acids. The CDR3 DNA follows: TGTGCCAGCAGCCAAGGTGCAGTGGGATATGGCTACACCTTC. Protein product: CASSQGAVGYGYTF.

The V gene is TRBV9, the J gene TRBJ1-2, with 7 bases identical to TRBD1. V gave up 0 bases and J gave up 3 bases; unmatched junction bases: 11. Germline V gene data show CDR1 as SGDLS and CDR2 as YYNGEE. There are 17 residues in the CDR3. CDR3 region: CASSVVGQAEGDYGYTF. In nucleotides, the CDR3 is TGTGCCAGCAGCGTAGTAGGACAGGCGGAAGGGGACTATGGCTACACCTTC.

The genes are TRBV11-3 and TRBJ2-1; D unresolved. The CDR3 has 12 amino acids. CDR1 is SGHNT, CDR2 YENEEA, per germline. V was cut by 1 base and J by 6 bases, with 4 bases left in between. CDR3 sequence: CASSLVSNEQFF. The DNA for the CDR3 is TGTGCCAGCAGCTTAGTAAGCAATGAGCAGTTCTTC.

The chain combines TRBV2 with TRBJ1-4, with a tentative D call TRBD1 (6 bases). The CDR3 is 13 residues long. Deletions cut 10 bases from V and 7 bases from J, with 16 bases between. The germline CDR1 and CDR2 sequences are SNHLY and FYNNEI. The DNA of the CDR3 is TGTGCCATACAGGGAGGAGACGGTGAAAAACTGTTTTTT. Translation gives CAIQGGDGEKLFF. Combining the CDR3 with reference TRBV2 and TRBJ1-4 gives the whole variable domain EPEVTQTPSHQVTQMGQEVILRCVPISNHLYFYWYRQILGQKVEFLVSFYNNEISEKSEIFDDQFSVERPDGSNFTLKIRSTKLEDSAMYFCAIQGGDGEKLFFGSGTQLSVL.

V usage is TRBV27 and J usage is TRBJ1-5; TRBD1 matches 7 bases. Germline V gene data show CDR1 as MNHEY and CDR2 as SMNVEV (reference sequence). The CDR3 is made up of 18 amino acids. Trimming cost V 4 bases and J 3 bases; bases outside gene matches: 15. In DNA, the CDR3 is TGTGCCAGCAGTTGCCCTAGGACCCGGGACAGCCTCAATCAGCCCCAGCATTTT. Translation gives CASSCPRTRDSLNQPQHF.

Worth noting for this clone: The sample holds other DNA sequences that translate to the same CDR3. This chain joins TRBV11-2 and TRBJ2-7; D is ambiguous. The ends were cut back, 4 bases at V and 3 bases at J, with 13 bases in the middle. CDR1 is SGHAT and CDR2 is FQNNGV in the germline V gene. The CDR3 extends over 14 amino acids. This chain's CDR3 is CASSSAGPDYEQYF. Written as DNA, the CDR3 is TGTGCCAGCAGCTCGGCTGGCCCGGACTACGAGCAGTACTTC.

As for this clone: This sample also contains other DNA sequences that code for the same CDR3. The chain couples TRBV28 to TRBJ1-5; D is ambiguous. The CDR3 is 15 amino acids. The germline V gene encodes CDR1 MDHEN and CDR2 SYDVKM. Deletions cut 3 bases from V and 0 bases from J, with 9 bases between. CDR3 coding DNA: TGTGCCAGCAGTTTCCGGACGGATAGCAATCAGCCCCAGCATTTT. This encodes CASSFRTDSNQPQHF.

This clone occurred a few times. The rearrangement joins TRBV10-2 to TRBJ1-5; D remains ambiguous. CDR1 and CDR2 from the germline V gene are WSHSY and SAAADI. Between the trimmed V and J ends, which lost 0 bases and 6 bases, there was a span of 9 bases. The CDR3 length is 14 residues. For the CDR3, the DNA is TGCGCCAGCAGTGAGTCGAACCAGCTTCAGCCCCAGCATTTT. Translation: CASSESNQLQPQHF.

To note about this clone: This specimen includes other DNA sequences encoding the same CDR3. J is TRBJ1-1 and V is TRBV27; 9 bases fit TRBD1. CDR3 length: 14 amino acids. The germline V gene encodes CDR1 MNHEY and CDR2 SMNVEV (reference sequence). The trim removed 5 bases at V and 3 bases at J, leaving 4 bases unmatched. The CDR3 loop reads CASSVTGGYTEAFF. The CDR3 DNA reads as TGTGCCAGCAGTGTAACAGGGGGCTACACTGAAGCTTTCTTT.

The gene calls are TRBV7-9 and TRBJ1-2, with TRBD1 identical over 11 bases. J gave up 2 bases and V 1 base, and 6 bases lay outside the gene matches. Germline V gene lookup returns CDR1 SEHNR and CDR2 FQNEAQ (reference sequence). The CDR3 runs 17 residues. CDR3 nucleotide sequence: TGTGCCAGCAGCTTAGACTTGGGACAGGGGGGGAACTATGGCTACACCTTC. Encoded protein: CASSLDLGQGGNYGYTF.

This chain joins TRBV28 and TRBJ2-3; tentatively, D is TRBD2 (6 bases). The CDR3 totals 12 residues. Germline V gene data show CDR1 as MDHEN and CDR2 as SYDVKM. V lost 6 bases, J lost 5 bases, and 9 bases lay in between. Written as DNA, the CDR3 is TGTGCCAGCAGGACTAGTGGAGATACGCAGTATTTT. The encoded protein is CASRTSGDTQYF.

This clone came up once. The identical CDR3 is also encoded by other nucleotide sequences in the sample. The chain uses TRBV5-4 and TRBJ2-7, with D hard to call. Trimming pared 2 bases from V and 0 bases from J, leaving 9 bases between. Germline lookup yields CDR1 SGHNT and CDR2 YYREEE (reference sequence). This CDR3 is 14 amino acids long. The CDR3 DNA follows: TGTGCCAGCAGCTTTTCCGGAAGCTCCTACGAGCAGTACTTC. This encodes CASSFSGSSYEQYF. Based on the CDR3 plus reference TRBV5-4 and TRBJ2-7, the full variable domain is ETGVTQSPTHLIKTRGQQVTLRCSSQSGHNTVSWYQQALGQGPQFIFQYYREEENGRGNFPPRFSGLQFPNYSSELNVNALELDDSALYLCASSFSGSSYEQYFGPGTRLTVT.

J is TRBJ1-5 and V is TRBV9, with 7 positions matching TRBD1. CDR1 and CDR2 (germline): SGDLS, YYNGEE. V trimming: 6 bases; J trimming: 3 bases; junction bases outside the gene matches: 6. The CDR3 loop spans 14 amino acids. This chain's CDR3 is CASIWTGFNQPQHF. The DNA for the CDR3 is TGTGCCAGCATTTGGACAGGTTTCAATCAGCCCCAGCATTTT.